The 5 T cell receptor beta chains below all came from one sample that was sequenced in a study of cytomegalovirus exposure and HLA in healthy donors. 60 Vbeta and 13 Jbeta primers were used in PCR. The repertoire was sequenced with immunoSEQ multiplex PCR; TCRdb's copy has only in-frame clones and lacks some. The sample yields roughly 120,000 clones, roughly four fifths seen once. The sequenced sample was PBMCs. The receptors come from a male donor in good health and CMV-seropositive.

This clone showed up just once. The rearrangement joins TRBV9 to TRBJ1-2; D perhaps matches TRBD1 (6 bases). CDR3 length: 14 amino acids. V lost 0 bases, J lost 5 bases, and 11 bases lay in between. Germline loops: CDR1 SGDLS, CDR2 YYNGEE. The CDR3 DNA sequence: TGTGCCAGCAGCGTAGACAATACAGGGTATGGCTACACCTTC. Translation gives CASSVDNTGYGYTF.

This clone showed up many times. This chain links TRBV7-3 with TRBJ1-1; 10 bases align to TRBD1. Germline V CDR1 and CDR2: SGHTA, FQGTGA. The CDR3 is 15 residues long. With 4 bases clipped from V and 5 bases from J, the junction kept 7 bases outside the gene matches. Written as DNA, the CDR3 is TGTGCCAGCAGCTCCCTAGGACAGGGGGTTACTGAAGCTTTCTTT. Its translation: CASSSLGQGVTEAFF.

The rearrangement uses TRBV19 and TRBJ2-2; possibly TRBD1 for D (5 bases). Per the germline V gene, CDR1 is LNHDA and CDR2 is SQIVND (reference sequence). V was trimmed by 6 bases and J by 5 bases, leaving 19 bases between them. The length of the CDR3 is 16 residues. CDR3 in amino acids: CASRNRRMPYTGELFF. The CDR3 DNA is TGTGCCAGTAGGAACAGGCGAATGCCGTATACCGGGGAGCTGTTTTTT.

This clone was seen a handful of times. The V call is TRBV15, the J call TRBJ2-1, with 10 nucleotides matching TRBD1. Per the germline V gene, CDR1 is LNHNV and CDR2 is YYDKDF (reference sequence). CDR3 length equals 15 residues. Unmatched junction bases numbered 4, after V lost 3 bases and J lost 5 bases. The CDR3 DNA follows: TGTGCCACCAGCAGGGGACAGGGGACTAACAATGAGCAGTTCTTC. Translating it yields CATSRGQGTNNEQFF.

V is TRBV5-6 and J is TRBJ2-2; D gene ambiguous. The germline V gene has CDR1 SGHDT and CDR2 YYEEEE. This CDR3 has 14 amino acids. V lost 0 bases and J 0 bases, leaving 3 bases between the germline ends. The CDR3 DNA reads as TGTGCCAGCAGCTTGGCCTCGAACACCGGGGAGCTGTTTTTT. Amino acid sequence: CASSLASNTGELFF.